This T cell receptor beta chain is from a study of blood T cell repertoires in COVID-19. In the study overall: Samples representing acute and convalescent COVID-19 were sourced from the United States, Italy and Spain. T cells, B-cell-depleted T cells, or PBMCs provided the cDNA or gDNA that served as material.

Germline V gives CDR1 LGHNA, CDR2 YSLEER. This CDR3 spans 15 amino acids. With 1 base removed from V and 1 base from J, the gap between germline ends came to 7 bases. In the authors' methods: Estimation of nucleated cell counts relied on the amplification of reference gene primers. Only in-frame clones appear in the TCRdb table, and some are missing; sequencing was by immunoSEQ multiplex PCR. That table gives V, J and clone size, and the DNA gave D and trimming. The sample holds fewer than 55,000 clones, roughly four fifths seen once. The source of this sequence is a human donor with acute or convalescent COVID-19. The donor label of this sample is uncertain. This chain uses TRBV4-3 with TRBJ2-2; D is uncertain. The sample comprised peripheral blood. The CDR3 loop reads CASSQGLQNTGELFF. The DNA of the CDR3 is TGCGCCAGCAGCCAAGGGCTCCAGAACACCGGGGAGCTGTTTTTT.